The source of this T cell receptor beta chain is a study of graft-versus-host responses after intestinal transplantation. Study at large: Isolated intestinal, liver-intestinal, or multivisceral transplants were what recipients had. Tacrolimus plus steroids were given to all recipients for roughly 3 years, preceded by anti-thymocyte globulin induction. Study observations and caveats: GvH clones appeared in recipient marrow, some first in ileum or blood. Patients with graft-donor T cell macrochimerism had high graft-versus-host to host-versus-graft clonal ratios in allografts.

Comments on this clone: The antigen is not known.

CDR3 size: 20 residues. Germline CDR1 SGDLS, CDR2 YYNGEE. V dropped 4 bases and J dropped 1; count of bases not matched to a gene: 14. The assay was immunoSEQ multiplex PCR, and TCRdb's table has in-frame clones only and misses some. The sample yields just under 65,000 clones, 90% seen once. The sequenced sample was unstimulated CD8+ T cells sorted from spleen or lymph node cells, obtained before transplant. The sequence came from a human donor who was the organ donor for an intestinal transplant. V and J are TRBV9 and TRBJ2-7; 16 nucleotides match TRBD2. The CDR3 DNA is TGTGCCAGCAGCCCCAGCTATGGGACTAGCGGGAGGGCCAGGTCCTACGAGCAGTACTTC. Translation gives CASSPSYGTSGRARSYEQYF. Combining the CDR3 with reference TRBV9 and TRBJ2-7 gives the whole variable domain DSGVTQTPKHLITATGQRVTLRCSPRSGDLSVYWYQQSLDQGLQFLIQYYNGEERAKGNILERFSAQQFPDLHSELNLSSLELGDSALYFCASSPSYGTSGRARSYEQYFGPGTRLTVT.